A selection of T cell receptor beta chains follows, all from one sample in a study of blood T cell repertoires in COVID-19. TCRdb keeps only in-frame clones here, not all; method: immunoSEQ multiplex PCR. The sample lists approximately 19,000 clones, roughly 93% occurring once. Sequences were obtained from peripheral blood. These receptors came from a human donor in a cohort sampled during active COVID-19. The CDR3 runs from the conserved cysteine through the conserved F or W. A D gene is named only where the DNA matches it firmly. The listing skips clone size in some rows; elsewhere it reads once, few, many or a size class.

>.|16|TRBD2|TRBJ2-1|TRBV19
TGTGCCAGTAGTATGTCCGGGACTAGCGGGAACAATGAGCAGTTCTTC
CASSMSGTSGNNEQFF
>.|13|.|TRBJ2-2|TRBV23-1
TGCGCCAGCAGTCAACCCGGTGGCGGGGAGCTGTTTTTT
CASSQPGGGELFF
>.|13|.|TRBJ1-6|TRBV2
TGTGCCAGCAGGAAGGGGCTGAATTCACCCCTCCACTTT
CASRKGLNSPLHF
>.|16|.|TRBJ2-7|TRBV11-2
TGTGCCAGCAGCTTAGATAGGCAGGTAGGAACTTACGAGCAGTACTTC
CASSLDRQVGTYEQYF
>.|15|TRBD1|TRBJ1-5|TRBV19
TGTGCCAGTAGTATAGGACAGGGACGCAATCAGCCCCAGCATTTT
CASSIGQGRNQPQHF
>.|15|.|TRBJ2-1|TRBV25-1
TGTGCCAGCAGTGATCCGGACACATCCTACAATGAGCAGTTCTTC
CASSDPDTSYNEQFF
>.|20|TRBD2|TRBJ2-3|TRBV27
TGTGCCAGCAGTCAGAAACCGGGACTAGCGGGAGTGGGACCGGCAGATACGCAGTATTTT
CASSQKPGLAGVGPADTQYF
>.|18|.|TRBJ2-6|TRBV23-1
TGCGCCAGCAGTCAATATGAGGGTGCACAGGGTAGGGCCAACGTCCTGACTTTC
CASSQYEGAQGRANVLTF
>.|15|.|TRBJ2-7|TRBV19
TGTGCCAGTAGTATAGCGAGCGGACAGACCAACGAGCAGTACTTC
CASSIASGQTNEQYF
>.|15|TRBD1|TRBJ2-3|TRBV3-1/TRBV3-2
TGTGCCAGCAGCCCCGGGACAGGGTGGGAAAATACGCAGTATTTT
CASSPGTGWENTQYF
>.|14|TRBD1|TRBJ1-1|TRBV30
TGTGCCTGGAGAGGACAGGGCGATACCACTGAAGCTTTCTTT
CAWRGQGDTTEAFF
>once|14|TRBD1|TRBJ2-3|TRBV19
TGTGCCAGTAGTATAGGCGGGACAGGAGATACGCAGTATTTT
CASSIGGTGDTQYF
>.|12|.|TRBJ1-2|TRBV7-9
TGTGCCAGCAGCTTATTGGGGCGCGGCTACACCTTC
CASSLLGRGYTF
>.|13|.|TRBJ1-1|TRBV30
TGTGCCTGGAGCCCCGATGTTCAGACTGAAGCTTTCTTT
CAWSPDVQTEAFF
>.|13|.|TRBJ2-3|TRBV2
TGTGCCAGCAGGCGACAGTTCACAGATACGCAGTATTTT
CASRRQFTDTQYF
>.|12|.|TRBJ1-4|TRBV5-4
TGTGCCAGCAGCTTCAGACAGGAAAAACTGTTTTTT
CASSFRQEKLFF
>.|14|TRBD2|TRBJ2-7|TRBV5-1
TGCGCCAGTGGTCCCATAGCGGGATCCTACGAGCAGTACTTC
CASGPIAGSYEQYF
>.|14|.|TRBJ1-5|TRBV19
TGTGCCAGTAGGGATGAGGGTGGATCAATCCCCCAGCATTTT
CASRDEGGSIPQHF
>.|13|.|TRBJ1-1|TRBV14
TGTGCCAGCAGCCAAGATAATCGGGTCGAAGCTTTCTTT
CASSQDNRVEAFF
>.|11|.|TRBJ2-1|TRBV28
TGTGCCAGCAGTTTTCGAGATGAGCAGTTCTTC
CASSFRDEQFF
>.|16|.|TRBJ1-1|TRBV6-5
TGTGCCAGCAGTTCCAGGGCTCTGGGAAGGAACACTGAAGCTTTCTTT
CASSSRALGRNTEAFF
>.|13|.|TRBJ1-5|TRBV30
TGTGCCTGGAGTGTACAGGTTGGTTCGCCCCAGCATTTT
CAWSVQVGSPQHF
>.|19|TRBD1|TRBJ1-5|TRBV19
TGTGCCAGTAGTCTCGGAGGGGGGACAGGGAGGTTCGGCAATCAGCCCCAGCATTTT
CASSLGGGTGRFGNQPQHF
>.|14|TRBD1|TRBJ2-1|TRBV5-5
TGTGCCAGCAGCTTGATCATCAGGGGGTATGAGCAGTTCTTC
CASSLIIRGYEQFF
>few|13|.|TRBJ1-5|TRBV24-1
TGTGCCACCAGTCACAGAAGCAATCAGCCCCAGCATTTT
CATSHRSNQPQHF
>.|16|TRBD2|TRBJ2-7|TRBV4-3
TGCGCCAGCAGCCAAAATCCAACGGGGGGGGCCTACGAGCAGTACTTC
CASSQNPTGGAYEQYF
>.|17|TRBD1|TRBJ2-2|TRBV15
TGTGCCACCAGCAGAGATCTCGGGACAGGCAACACCGGGGAGCTGTTTTTT
CATSRDLGTGNTGELFF
>.|15|TRBD1|TRBJ1-2|TRBV4-2
TGTGCCAGCAGACCCACCGGGACAGGGGGCTCTGGCTACACCTTC
CASRPTGTGGSGYTF
>.|16|TRBD1|TRBJ2-2|TRBV5-1
TGCGCCAGCAGCGAAACAGGGGGCGCAGGTTGGGAGGAGCTGTTTTTT
CASSETGGAGWEELFF
>.|15|.|TRBJ2-7|TRBV5-1
TGCGCCAGCAGCTTGGCCCCGGGGGATATGTACGAGCAGTACTTC
CASSLAPGDMYEQYF
>.|15|TRBD2|TRBJ2-1|TRBV6-5
TGTGCCAGCATCCGGACTAGCGGAGAAATCAATGAGCAGTTCTTC
CASIRTSGEINEQFF
>.|16|TRBD2|TRBJ2-2|TRBV13
TGTGCCAGCAGCTCACTAGCGGGAGACCCCACCGGGGAGCTGTTTTTT
CASSSLAGDPTGELFF
>.|14|.|TRBJ1-2|TRBV4-3
TGCGCCAGCAGCCAAGAAGTAGACAGATATGGCTACACCTTC
CASSQEVDRYGYTF
>.|16|TRBD1|TRBJ2-3|TRBV7-9
TGTGCCAGCAGTCCTAAAAGGGGACAGGAGGGGGATACGCAGTATTTT
CASSPKRGQEGDTQYF
>.|12|.|TRBJ2-7|TRBV5-1
TGCGCCAGCAGCTTGGGGGGGCGCGAGCAGTACTTC
CASSLGGREQYF
>.|20|TRBD1|TRBJ1-2|TRBV4-1
TGCGCCAGCAGCCAAGATCGGTTTTTTAGTCGTCCGGGACAGGTAACTGGCTACACCTTC
CASSQDRFFSRPGQVTGYTF
>.|16|TRBD1|TRBJ1-2|TRBV9
TGTGCCAGCAGCAGAGGTCAGGGGGCGAATTACTATGGCTACACCTTC
CASSRGQGANYYGYTF
>.|11|.|TRBJ2-7|TRBV7-2
TGTGCCAGCAGCAACGGACTGATAAGGACCTTC
CASSNGLIRTF
>.|13|.|TRBJ1-2|TRBV7-9
TGTGCCAGCAGCCCCAGGGTTGACTATGGCTACACCTTC
CASSPRVDYGYTF
>.|13|.|TRBJ1-1|TRBV29-1
TGCAGCGCCCAAGGGGGGGAGCACACTGAAGCTTTCTTT
CSAQGGEHTEAFF
>.|16|.|TRBJ2-7|TRBV15
TGTGCCACCAGCAGAGATTTTGGCGCACAGCACTACGAGCAGTACTTC
CATSRDFGAQHYEQYF